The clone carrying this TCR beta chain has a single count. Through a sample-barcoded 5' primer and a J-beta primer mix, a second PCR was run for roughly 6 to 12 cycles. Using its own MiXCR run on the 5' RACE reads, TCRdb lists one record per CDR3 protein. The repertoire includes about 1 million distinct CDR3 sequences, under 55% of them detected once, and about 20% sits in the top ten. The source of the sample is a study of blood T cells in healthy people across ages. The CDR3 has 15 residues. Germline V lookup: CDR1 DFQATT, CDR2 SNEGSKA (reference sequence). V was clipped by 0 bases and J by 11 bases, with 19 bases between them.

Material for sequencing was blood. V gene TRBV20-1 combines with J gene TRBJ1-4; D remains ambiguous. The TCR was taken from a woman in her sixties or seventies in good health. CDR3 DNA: TGCAGTGCTAGAGACCGATCTACCCCTGCTGGGAAACTGTTTTTT. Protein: CSARDRSTPAGKLFF.